The 11 T cell receptor beta chains given below trace back to one sample, sequenced in a study of Graves' ophthalmopathy and Graves' hyperthyroidism. As the template, RNA transcripts were used to amplify TCR beta CDR3 regions. HTBI-primed first-round RT-PCR preceded second-round multiplex PCR. TCRdb passed the multiplex PCR reads through MiXCR, listing each CDR3 protein once. The data hold over a million distinct CDR3 sequences, with about 36% observed a single time. The sample was peripheral blood or thyroid tissue (not recorded which). These receptor sequences come from an adult man with Graves' hyperthyroidism.

The chain is built from TRBV9 and TRBJ1-4; a weak D match, TRBD1 (5 bases). Trimming removed 6 bases at V and 7 bases at J, with 19 bases between. The CDR3 runs 15 residues. Germline loops: CDR1 SGDLS, CDR2 YYNGEE. The CDR3 region is CASNPYAGNTEKLFF. The CDR3 bases are TGTGCCAGCAACCCATACGCAGGGAATACTGAAAAACTGTTTTTT. The full variable domain, in which reference TRBV9 and TRBJ1-4 provide the parts outside the CDR3, is DSGVTQTPKHLITATGQRVTLRCSPRSGDLSVYWYQQSLDQGLQFLIQYYNGEERAKGNILERFSAQQFPDLHSELNLSSLELGDSALYFCASNPYAGNTEKLFFGSGTQLSVL.

Concerning this clonotype itself: A much larger clone sits a single nucleotide away, making a read error possible. This sequence joins TRBV24-1 and TRBJ1-4, with unresolved D. Trimming removed 5 bases at V and 4 bases at J, with 7 bases between. Looked up from germline, CDR1 is KGHDR and CDR2 is SFDVKD. The CDR3 consists of 13 residues. In DNA form, the CDR3 reads TGTGCCACCAGTGGGGTTCGTAATGAAAAACTGTTTTTT. Amino acid sequence: CATSGVRNEKLFF.

This chain uses TRBV29-1 with TRBJ2-2, with TRBD2 matching over 7 bases. The CDR3 has 13 residues. The J segment lost 7 bases and the V segment lost 3 bases, leaving 5 bases of the junction unmatched. The germline V gene has CDR1 SQVTM and CDR2 ANQGSEA. In DNA, the CDR3 is TGCAGCGTTGACCGCTGGACTAGCGGGGAGCTGTTTTTT. Its translation is CSVDRWTSGELFF.

About this clonotype: Given a much more abundant clone one base away, this may be a read error. The rearrangement links TRBV7-2 to TRBJ2-5, with 13 bases that match TRBD2. The V gene's germline CDR1 is SGHTA and CDR2 FQGNSA. This CDR3 is built from 16 residues. The J segment lost 5 bases and the V segment lost 5 bases, leaving 8 bases of the junction unmatched. The CDR3 region is CASSHRTSGGTETQYF. The CDR3 bases are TGTGCCAGCAGCCACCGGACTAGCGGGGGTACGGAGACCCAGTACTTC.

This clonotype was seen only a few times. This chain connects TRBV30 to TRBJ1-5; 8 nucleotides agree with TRBD1. The CDR3 spans 13 residues. Germline CDR1 GTSNPN, CDR2 SVGIG (reference sequence). Unmatched junction bases numbered 1, after V lost 0 bases and J lost 6 bases. The CDR3 DNA is TGTGCCTGGAGTGTACAGGGGGGTCAGCCCCAGCATTTT. Protein: CAWSVQGGQPQHF.

This clonotype appeared many times. The genes are TRBV6-5 and TRBJ1-3, with 7 nucleotides matching TRBD1. This CDR3 has 15 amino acids. The junction had 5 bases not matched to a gene; V was cut back by 6 bases and J by 0 bases. Germline values: CDR1 MNHEY, CDR2 SVGAGI. The CDR3 DNA reads TGTGCCAGCAGGCAGGCAGGGGGCTCTGGAAACACCATATATTTT. It codes for CASRQAGGSGNTIYF.

Points on this clonotype: A much larger clone differs from this one at a single base, so this may be a read error. DNA of the CDR3: TGTGCCAGCAGCGTCGGGACTAATGTCTACGAGCAGTGCTTC. It encodes CASSVGTNVYEQCF. The chain carries TRBV7-8 and TRBJ2-7; 7 nucleotides agree with TRBD2. The CDR3 loop spans 14 amino acids. CDR1 is SGHVS, CDR2 FQNEAQ, per germline.

This clonotype showed up many times. V is TRBV12-3 or TRBV12-4 and J is TRBJ2-7; D is undetermined. V lost 5 bases, J lost 3 bases, and 8 bases lay in between. There are 12 residues in the CDR3. The CDR3 region has the DNA TGTGCCAGCAGTGCCGGCTACTACGAGCAGTACTTC. It is translated as CASSAGYYEQYF.

This clonotype was recorded many times. The rearrangement links TRBV20-1 to TRBJ2-7; no reliable D call. The CDR3 loop spans 11 amino acids. CDR1 and CDR2 (germline): DFQATT, SNEGSKA (reference sequence). CDR3 region: CSAMLGYEQYF. Here the CDR3 DNA reads TGCAGCGCCATGCTAGGGTACGAGCAGTACTTC.

As concerns this clonotype: An end of the junction differs from the germline gene, which may be a read error. The chain couples TRBV10-3 to TRBJ2-7; weak D call: TRBD1 (6 bases). There are 15 residues in the CDR3. Germline V gene data show CDR1 as ENHRY and CDR2 as SYGVKD. In nucleotides, the CDR3 is TGTGCCAGCAGTCAGCCTACAGGGTTCCCTAGGGAGCAGTACTTC. It is translated as CASSQPTGFPREQYF.

This clonotype was seen at least ten times. The rearrangement links TRBV7-9 to TRBJ2-2, with 7 bases fitting TRBD1. Losses at the gene ends were 3 bases for V and 6 bases for J; bases not matched to a gene: 4. This CDR3 has 14 residues. CDR1 and CDR2 from the germline V gene are SEHNR and FQNEAQ (reference sequence). The CDR3 bases are TGTGCCAGCAGCTTCCAACAGGGGTCCGGGGAGCTGTTTTTT. It yields the protein CASSFQQGSGELFF.